The entry below describes one TCR beta chain. No cognate antigen has been identified for it. Nothing much larger sits one base from this clone, and base qualities are not available. Library preparation used the immunoSEQ multiplex PCR assay. Rearranged TCR beta chain sequences were amplified using the hsTCRB Kit according to the manufacturer's protocol. Sequencing of TCRB libraries was carried out on an Illumina MiSeq. The study's processing was this. The kit vendor's proprietary platform handled demultiplexing, trimming and gene mapping. TCRdb took over this immuneACCESS table, retaining in-frame rearrangements with V and J assigned. Such tables are incomplete; in checked studies, under half of the missing clones stem from an unresolved V gene, and the remainder is unexplained. The V and J calls and clone size come from that table; D and trimming were worked out from the DNA. The sample yields roughly 60,000 clones; roughly 71% were counted once. The biggest ten clones account for roughly 5% of the sample.

Sample time point, as interpreted from the label and publication: week 35, safety follow-up. Each vaccine dose, consisting of 300 ug of a 20-mer mutant IDH1 peptide in Montanide, was administered subcutaneously with topical imiquimod. Patients received eight vaccinations in weeks 1, 3, 5, 7, 11, 15, 19 and 23, corresponding to visits V03 through V10. All donors had newly diagnosed IDH1-mutant astrocytomas of WHO grade 3 or 4 that showed loss of nuclear ATRX. The samples were drawn from NOA16, a multicentre, single-arm, open-label phase I trial in Germany that tested a mutant IDH1 peptide vaccine in humans for the first time. Genomic DNA for TCRB sequencing was extracted from EDTA blood using the DNeasy Blood and Tissue Kit. The data belong to a study of a mutant IDH1 vaccine in newly diagnosed glioma listed by TCRdb under 2021. About the study as a whole: Vaccination started 4-6 weeks after radiotherapy alone, or was given together with temozolomide cycles in the groups whose treatment included chemotherapy. Of the approximately 35 treated patients, 62.5% were male and approximately 40% were female, and the mean age was 40.4 years. Prior to enrollment, patients had been given standard therapy consisting of radiotherapy alone, temozolomide alone, or radiochemotherapy with temozolomide, with the combination given to most patients. The week-35 safety follow-up took place at visit V12, and the week-47 end of study took place at visit V13. Peripheral blood samples were drawn at six visits, namely V03 (baseline), V05, V07, V10, V12 and V13. Longitudinal TCRB deep sequencing was performed for fewer than 30 treated patients wherever samples were available for exploratory analyses. Broader findings and caveats from the paper: It was noted by the authors that analyses of patient blood samples could not be reproduced owing to sample limitations. Selection of PBMC samples for TCRB deep sequencing was based on availability. Across multiple MHC alleles, vaccine-induced immune responses were seen in approximately 93% of patients. Pseudoprogression seemed to be unrelated to changes in the top peripheral T cell clonotypes found by TCRB sequencing.

Measured from the cysteine to the phenylalanine, the CDR3 is 13 residues long. CDR3 DNA only is kept here, 39 bases in frame from base 1. CDR1 and CDR2 are read off the germline V gene (reference sequence) as SGHKS and YYEKEE. V drops 6 bases and J drops 7 bases, leaving 16 bases in between. The clonotype originates from a man aged 50 to 59 with glioma. The sequencing used PBMCs, collected from a glioma patient whose treatment included an IDH1 peptide vaccine. This chain joins TRBV5-5 to TRBJ1-1, and the D gene may be TRBD1, 5 bases matching. The CDR3 loop reads CASTLRGALEAFF. At the DNA level, the sequence is TGTGCCAGCACCCTAAGGGGCGCACTTGAAGCTTTCTTT.